This is a list of T cell receptor beta chains from one sample in a study of blood T cell repertoires in COVID-19. The method was immunoSEQ multiplex PCR; TCRdb's version includes in-frame clones alone and lacks a portion of them. The sample has under 300,000 clones, 65% to 80% seen once. Material: peripheral blood. These receptors were taken from a woman between 40 and 55 years old with active or convalescent COVID-19. Each CDR3 is given with its conserved first and last residue. A D gene is named only where the DNA matches it firmly. Rows may omit the clone size; those that give it use once, few, many or a size class.

CDR3 length	clone size	V gene	D gene	J gene	CDR3 DNA	CDR3 protein
13	once	TRBV3-1/TRBV3-2	NA	TRBJ1-2	TGTGCCAGCAGCCTAGGACAGAACTATGGCTACACCTTC	CASSLGQNYGYTF
15	NA	TRBV3-1/TRBV3-2	NA	TRBJ1-1	TGTGCCAGCAGCCAAGTTGTGGGCCTGAACACTGAAGCTTTCTTT	CASSQVVGLNTEAFF
13	NA	TRBV2	NA	TRBJ1-3	TGTGCCAGCAGTGTCGACAGGGGAAACACCATATATTTT	CASSVDRGNTIYF
18	NA	TRBV6-2/TRBV6-3	NA	TRBJ1-5	TGTGCCAGCAGTTACCCTCATGGAAGGCGGAATAGCAATCAGCCCCAGCATTTT	CASSYPHGRRNSNQPQHF
16	many	TRBV4-2	TRBD1	TRBJ1-4	TGTGCCAGCAGCCAAGGACAGGGTGACCTTAATGAAAAACTGTTTTTT	CASSQGQGDLNEKLFF
14	NA	TRBV5-5	NA	TRBJ1-2	TGTGCCAGCAGCTTGGAACAGGGTAACTATGGCTACACCTTC	CASSLEQGNYGYTF
13	NA	TRBV11-3	NA	TRBJ2-7	TGTGCCAGCAGCTTTGGAGGGTCCTACGAGCAGTACTTC	CASSFGGSYEQYF
16	NA	TRBV6-1	NA	TRBJ1-5	TGTGCCAGCAGTGAAGCGCTGACACGTAGCAATCAGCCCCAGCATTTT	CASSEALTRSNQPQHF
16	once	TRBV5-1	TRBD2	TRBJ2-1	TGCGCCAGCAGCAACGCGGGACTAGCGGGGGTGGGTGAGCAGTTCTTC	CASSNAGLAGVGEQFF
17	NA	TRBV11-3	NA	TRBJ2-3	TGTGCCAGCAGCTTAGCCGTCCCAGGCTCAAGCACAGATACGCAGTATTTT	CASSLAVPGSSTDTQYF
19	NA	TRBV7-7	TRBD2	TRBJ2-3	TGTGCCAGCAGCTTAGAAGCACTGGTGACTAGCGTCCGCACAGATACGCAGTATTTT	CASSLEALVTSVRTDTQYF
16	NA	TRBV11-2	NA	TRBJ1-1	TGTGCCAGCAGCTTAGACCCTCCAGAGGGCAGGACTGAAGCTTTCTTT	CASSLDPPEGRTEAFF
15	few	TRBV28	TRBD1	TRBJ1-1	TGTGCCAGCAGTTCCCGGGACAGGGTAAACACTGAAGCTTTCTTT	CASSSRDRVNTEAFF
14	once	TRBV24-1	NA	TRBJ1-5	TGTGCCGCGGCGGGACGGAATAGCAATCAGCCCCAGCATTTT	CAAAGRNSNQPQHF
15	once	TRBV18	TRBD1	TRBJ1-1	TGTGCCAGCTCACCAGAGACAGGGGTGAACACTGAAGCTTTCTTT	CASSPETGVNTEAFF
10	once	TRBV6-5	TRBD1	TRBJ2-1	TGTGCCAGCAGGAAGGGACAGGAGTTCTTC	CASRKGQEFF
17	NA	TRBV30	NA	TRBJ1-5	TGTGCCTGGAGTGACACCGGACGGGAACTCCTTCGTCAGCCCCAGCATTTT	CAWSDTGRELLRQPQHF
14	NA	TRBV5-1	NA	TRBJ2-2	TGCGCCAGCAGCTTGGCCACAGGCCTCGGGGAGCTGTTTTTT	CASSLATGLGELFF
15	NA	TRBV2	TRBD2	TRBJ2-5	TGTGCCAGCAGTGACGGCGGGGGGCTCCAAGAGACCCAGTACTTC	CASSDGGGLQETQYF
12	NA	TRBV12-3/TRBV12-4	NA	TRBJ1-5	TGTGCCAGCAGTGCCCGGGATCAGCCCCAGCATTTT	CASSARDQPQHF
13	NA	TRBV6-6	NA	TRBJ2-7	TGTGCCAGCAGTGGACAGTTAAACTACGAGCAGTACTTC	CASSGQLNYEQYF
16	once	TRBV14	NA	TRBJ1-6	TGTGCCAGCAGCCTTCTTGGCAGTTCCTATAATTCACCCCTCCACTTT	CASSLLGSSYNSPLHF
13	NA	TRBV30	NA	TRBJ1-5	TGTGCCTGGAGTGCTGGAGCGGCGCGGCCCCAGCATTTT	CAWSAGAARPQHF
12	NA	TRBV4-2	NA	TRBJ2-1	TGTGCCAGCAGCCACGACAGAAATGAGCAGTTCTTC	CASSHDRNEQFF
12	NA	TRBV5-4	NA	TRBJ1-2	TGTGCCAGCAGCTTGGATATAGTCGGCTACACCTTC	CASSLDIVGYTF
13	once	TRBV27	TRBD1	TRBJ1-1	TGTGCCAGCGGGGACAGGGGTTCCACTGAAGCTTTCTTT	CASGDRGSTEAFF
14	NA	TRBV7-9	NA	TRBJ2-5	TGTGCCAGCAGCTTATGGGGAGTCCAAGAGACCCAGTACTTC	CASSLWGVQETQYF
18	once	TRBV28	TRBD2	TRBJ2-3	TGTGCCAGCAGTTTGGGTGGGACTAGCGGGGGGCACACAGATACGCAGTATTTT	CASSLGGTSGGHTDTQYF
14	NA	TRBV28	TRBD1	TRBJ1-3	TGTGCCAGCAGAACAGGGGCTGGGGGAAACACCATATATTTT	CASRTGAGGNTIYF
14	NA	TRBV7-2	NA	TRBJ1-1	TGTGCCAGCAGCTCCAGGGGTCGCGGCACTGAAGCTTTCTTT	CASSSRGRGTEAFF
13	NA	TRBV10-1	NA	TRBJ1-2	TGCGCCAGCAGTGATACCCGAGTTGGTGGCTACACCTTC	CASSDTRVGGYTF
13	NA	TRBV19	TRBD1	TRBJ1-5	TGTGCCAGTAGTGGCCAGGGGGGTCAGCCCCAGCATTTT	CASSGQGGQPQHF
16	many	TRBV5-1	TRBD1	TRBJ1-6	TGCGCCAGCAGCTTGTCTTGGACAGGGTTGAGTTCACCCCTCCACTTT	CASSLSWTGLSSPLHF
12	NA	TRBV6-5	NA	TRBJ1-6	TGTGCCAGCAGTTCAGGAAATTCACCCCTCCACTTT	CASSSGNSPLHF
12	NA	TRBV29-1	NA	TRBJ2-1	TGCAGCGTCCGAAGGGGGTACAATGAGCAGTTCTTC	CSVRRGYNEQFF
15	NA	TRBV2	NA	TRBJ1-3	TGTGCCAGCAGTTCGTCTTTCTACTCTGGAAACACCATATATTTT	CASSSSFYSGNTIYF
12	NA	TRBV30	NA	TRBJ1-2	TGTGCCTGGAGTGGGCAGGTTAATGGCTACACCTTC	CAWSGQVNGYTF
15	NA	TRBV18	NA	TRBJ1-6	TGTGCCAGCTCACCACCGTTCGGAGAGAATTCACCCCTCCACTTT	CASSPPFGENSPLHF
14	NA	TRBV3-1/TRBV3-2	NA	TRBJ1-3	TGTGCCAGCAGCCAGCAGGCCTCTGGAAACACCATATATTTT	CASSQQASGNTIYF
12	once	TRBV12-3/TRBV12-4	NA	TRBJ1-1	TGTGCCAGCAGCCCGAGGGCCACTGAAGCTTTCTTT	CASSPRATEAFF
15	NA	TRBV2	TRBD1	TRBJ1-4	TGTGCCAGCAGCGGACAGGACGCAACTAATGAAAAACTGTTTTTT	CASSGQDATNEKLFF
12	many	TRBV25-1	NA	TRBJ1-4	TGTGCCAGCAGTGAATTCGGTGAAAAACTGTTTTTT	CASSEFGEKLFF
13	NA	TRBV2	NA	TRBJ1-1	TGTGCCAGCGTCGACAGGCTGAACACTGAAGCTTTCTTT	CASVDRLNTEAFF
13	NA	TRBV7-6	NA	TRBJ1-5	TGTGCCAGCAGCTTAGCGGCCAATCAGCCCCAGCATTTT	CASSLAANQPQHF
14	NA	TRBV15	NA	TRBJ1-5	TGTGCCACCAGCCCAGGGACTGGCAATCAGCCCCAGCATTTT	CATSPGTGNQPQHF
13	NA	TRBV12-3/TRBV12-4	TRBD1	TRBJ1-2	TGTGCCAGCAGTTTCAAGGGGGCAGTCGGCTACACCTTC	CASSFKGAVGYTF
14	NA	TRBV4-2	NA	TRBJ1-4	TGTGCCAGCAGCCCGACAACAACTAATGAAAAACTGTTTTTT	CASSPTTTNEKLFF
14	NA	TRBV6-5	NA	TRBJ2-3	TGTGCCAGCACCCCGGCAGGGGGGCCAGATACGCAGTATTTT	CASTPAGGPDTQYF
15	NA	TRBV6-5	TRBD2	TRBJ2-1	TGTGCCAGCAGTTTACTAGCGGGGGGGCGTAATGAGCAGTTCTTC	CASSLLAGGRNEQFF
13	NA	TRBV5-1	TRBD1	TRBJ1-2	TGCGCCAGCAGCTACGACAGGGGCGATGGCTACACCTTC	CASSYDRGDGYTF
14	NA	TRBV2	TRBD2	TRBJ2-2	TGTGCCAGCGGCGGGGGGAGGAACACCGGGGAGCTGTTTTTT	CASGGGRNTGELFF
13	once	TRBV6-5	TRBD1	TRBJ2-4	TGTGCCAGCAGTTCGGACAGGGCAAGAATTCAGTACTTC	CASSSDRARIQYF